The 14 T cell receptor beta chains below come from one sample, sequenced in a study of cytomegalovirus exposure and HLA in healthy donors. The PCR made use of 60 Vbeta and 13 Jbeta primers. Measured with immunoSEQ multiplex PCR; TCRdb has only the in-frame clones, and not every one. The repertoire holds about 140,000 clones, with less than 85% as singletons. The sequenced material came from PBMCs. The receptors originated from a man between 35 and 55 years old in good health and CMV-seronegative.

This clone has more than one count but fewer than ten. This chain joins TRBV9 and TRBJ2-6; perhaps TRBD1 as D (5 bases). Germline V lookup: CDR1 SGDLS, CDR2 YYNGEE. V dropped 1 base and J dropped 0 bases, with 14 bases sitting between them. There are 18 residues in the CDR3. The CDR3 DNA sequence: TGTGCCAGCAGCGTATCGCCAGGGTCGTACTCTGGGGCCAACGTCCTGACTTTC. Residues: CASSVSPGSYSGANVLTF.

J is TRBJ2-4 and V is TRBV10-3, with 11 bases fitting TRBD2. There are 18 residues in the CDR3. With V trimmed by 3 bases and J by 3 bases, 10 bases remained unmatched. Germline values: CDR1 ENHRY, CDR2 SYGVKD. CDR3 sequence (DNA): TGTGCCATCAGTGAAACTAGCGGGGGCCTCCGGGACAAAAACATTCAGTACTTC. Translating gives CAISETSGGLRDKNIQYF.

The chain employs TRBV6-1 and TRBJ2-3; D is unresolved. The V end lost 6 bases, the J end lost 4 bases, and 14 bases lay between the germline ends. The CDR3 is 14 amino acids. Germline V lookup: CDR1 MNHNS, CDR2 SASEGT. The CDR3 DNA follows: TGTGCCAGCAGGACTGTTGGAACCGCAGATACGCAGTATTTT. Its translation is CASRTVGTADTQYF.

The V call is TRBV19, the J call TRBJ1-1; 9 bases agree with TRBD1. Germline V lookup: CDR1 LNHDA, CDR2 SQIVND (reference sequence). V trimming: 8 bases; J trimming: 0 bases; junction bases outside the gene matches: 4. The CDR3 has 14 amino acids. The CDR3 sequence is CASRRQGVNTEAFF. For the CDR3, the DNA is TGTGCCAGTCGCCGACAGGGGGTGAACACTGAAGCTTTCTTT. Combining the CDR3 with reference TRBV19 and TRBJ1-1 gives the whole variable domain DGGITQSPKYLFRKEGQNVTLSCEQNLNHDAMYWYRQDPGQGLRLIYYSQIVNDFQKGDIAEGYSVSREKKESFPLTVTSAQKNPTAFYLCASRRQGVNTEAFFGQGTRLTVV.

The chain has TRBV30 and TRBJ2-3; 7 bases match TRBD1. Germline lookup yields CDR1 GTSNPN and CDR2 SVGIG (reference sequence). J was trimmed by 3 bases and V by 2 bases; bases with no gene match: 11. The CDR3 is made up of 16 amino acids. Written as DNA, the CDR3 is TGTGCCTGGAGTAGATTAGACAGGGCAGAGACAGATACGCAGTATTTT. It yields the protein CAWSRLDRAETDTQYF. Supplemented by reference TRBV30 and TRBJ2-3, the full variable domain reads SQTIHQWPATLVQPVGSPLSLECTVEGTSNPNLYWYRQAAGRGLQLLFYSVGIGQISSEVPQNLSASRPQDRQFILSSKKLLLSDSGFYLCAWSRLDRAETDTQYFGPGTRLTVL.

The chain combines TRBV11-2 with TRBJ2-1, with 7 bases that match TRBD1. The CDR3 totals 16 residues. The V gene's germline CDR1 is SGHAT and CDR2 FQNNGV. Germline trimming cut 5 bases from V and 5 bases from J; bases unmatched to any gene: 12. The CDR3 coding sequence is TGTGCCAGCAGCCCAGATCCCGACAGGGCGAACAATGAGCAGTTCTTC. Protein sequence: CASSPDPDRANNEQFF.

The chain carries TRBV5-1 and TRBJ2-6, with 12 bases fitting TRBD1. The CDR3 covers 18 residues. J was trimmed by 1 base and V by 2 bases; bases with no gene match: 4. CDR1 and CDR2 (germline): SGHRS, YFSETQ. CDR3 bases: TGCGCCAGCAGCTTTGGGACAGGGGGCGCTTCTGGGGCCAACGTCCTGACTTTC. It is translated as CASSFGTGGASGANVLTF.

The rearrangement joins TRBV11-2 to TRBJ2-7, with TRBD2 matching 9 bases. This CDR3 is built from 16 residues. Germline CDR1 SGHAT, CDR2 FQNNGV. The junction had 10 bases not matched to a gene; V was cut back by 1 base and J by 6 bases. In DNA form, the CDR3 reads TGTGCCAGCAGCTTAGGGACTAGCGCCCTAGGGGGCGAGCAGTACTTC. Its translation is CASSLGTSALGGEQYF.

The V call is TRBV13, the J call TRBJ2-7, with D perhaps matching TRBD1 (6 bases). V was trimmed by 6 bases and J by 6 bases, leaving 21 bases between them. CDR3 length equals 15 residues. Germline lookup yields CDR1 PRHDT and CDR2 FYEKMQ (reference sequence). CDR3 sequence: CASSSHYSGASEQYF. The CDR3 DNA sequence: TGTGCCAGCAGTTCCCATTATTCAGGGGCGAGCGAGCAGTACTTC. The full variable domain, rest sourced from reference TRBV13 and TRBJ2-7, is AAGVIQSPRHLIKEKRETATLKCYPIPRHDTVYWYQQGPGQDPQFLISFYEKMQSDKGSIPDRFSAQQFSDYHSELNMSSLELGDSALYFCASSSHYSGASEQYFGPGTRLTVT.

The gene calls are TRBV7-2 and TRBJ2-1; 11 nucleotides line up with TRBD2. CDR1 and CDR2 from the germline V gene are SGHTA and FQGNSA. This CDR3 contains 12 residues. Germline trimming cut 5 bases from V and 12 bases from J; bases unmatched to any gene: 3. The CDR3 reads CASSLLAGGQFF. DNA of the CDR3: TGTGCCAGCAGCCTCCTAGCGGGGGGGCAGTTCTTC.

The gene calls are TRBV27 and TRBJ1-2, with a tentative D call TRBD1 (5 bases). This CDR3 spans 13 amino acids. CDR1 and CDR2 from the germline V gene are MNHEY and SMNVEV (reference sequence). Trimming took 2 bases from V and 5 from J, leaving 9 bases between them. CDR3 bases: TGTGCCAGCAGTTTAGGGCGGGGGTATGGCTACACCTTC. This encodes CASSLGRGYGYTF.

J is TRBJ2-7 and V is TRBV2, with a weak D call TRBD1 (6 bases). CDR3 length equals 11 residues. V dropped 8 bases and J dropped 4 bases, with 9 bases sitting between them. Germline CDR1 is SNHLY and CDR2 is FYNNEI. The chain's CDR3 is CASGQLYEQYF. The CDR3 nucleotides read TGTGCCAGCGGACAGCTTTACGAGCAGTACTTC.

The chain combines TRBV19 with TRBJ2-1; possible D gene TRBD2, 6 bases. V was clipped by 5 bases and J by 4 bases, with 12 bases between them. The germline gives CDR1 LNHDA, CDR2 SQIVND (reference sequence). The CDR3 sequence is 14 residues long. The CDR3 DNA reads as TGTGCCAGTAGTTCCGGGACTGGTTACAATGAGCAGTTCTTC. Its protein product is CASSSGTGYNEQFF.

This clone was observed a single time. The chain uses TRBV18 and TRBJ1-4, with TRBD1 identical over 9 bases. The CDR3 extends over 14 amino acids. V lost 4 bases, J lost 4 bases, and 1 base stayed unmatched. Germline V gene lookup returns CDR1 KGHSH and CDR2 LQKENI. The CDR3 DNA reads TGTGCCAGCTCACGGGACAGGGATAATGAAAAACTGTTTTTT. It yields the protein CASSRDRDNEKLFF.